This entry is about one T cell receptor beta chain. Its antigen is not identified. The V end lost 6 bases, the J end lost 4 bases, and 18 bases lay between the germline ends. The CDR3 has 15 amino acids. Germline V gene lookup returns CDR1 KGHSH and CDR2 LQKENI. The sample originates from a study of cytomegalovirus exposure and HLA in healthy donors. The PCR used 60 Vbeta and 13 Jbeta primers. Sequenced by immunoSEQ multiplex PCR; TCRdb stores in-frame clones only, minus some. Here the sample spans some 210,000 clones, over 70% being singletons. Findings of the study overall: Later analysis identified several of the most significant clusters that appeared linked to common viral pathogens. Solely CMV serostatus was available to characterize immune exposure. Researchers catalogued some 160 TCR beta chains as cytomegalovirus-associated.

This receptor was identified in a man aged 25-45 years in good health and CMV-seronegative. This sequence joins TRBV18 and TRBJ1-2, with unresolved D. Sequenced sample: PBMCs. CDR3 bases: TGTGCCAGCTCGGTCACAACCGGAGATCTCTATGGCTACACCTTC. Its translation: CASSVTTGDLYGYTF.